These T cell receptor beta chains were read from a single sample in a study of T cell repertoires in ileal Crohn's disease. Generated by immunoSEQ multiplex PCR, the TCRdb table keeps only in-frame clones and is missing some. This sample yields around 33,000 clones, of which around 80% are seen a single time; under 20% belongs to the top ten. Sample: ileal tissue. Receptors originate from an adult with Crohn's disease. Each CDR3 is given with its conserved first and last residue. Fields, in order: D gene, clone size, J gene, V gene, CDR3 DNA, CDR3 protein. A D gene is named only where the DNA matches it firmly. Rows give clone size only sometimes, using once, few, many, or a class for an expanded clone.

D: NA
size: NA
J: TRBJ2-2
V: TRBV7-3
DNA: TGTGCCAGCAGCTCCTATAACACCGGGGAGCTGTTTTTT
CDR3: CASSSYNTGELFF

D: NA
size: once
J: TRBJ2-4
V: TRBV5-1
DNA: TGCGCCAGCGACCTAGGGAAAGCGGGAGCCAAAAACATTCAGTACTTC
CDR3: CASDLGKAGAKNIQYF

D: NA
size: NA
J: TRBJ1-4
V: TRBV25-1
DNA: TGTGCCAGCAGTGAATCGGGAGCGGGAGAAAAACTGTTTTTT
CDR3: CASSESGAGEKLFF

D: TRBD2
size: NA
J: TRBJ2-1
V: TRBV7-8
DNA: TGTGCCAGCAGCTCCCACGGGGGGGCTGAGCAGTTCTTC
CDR3: CASSSHGGAEQFF

D: NA
size: medium-sized
J: TRBJ2-3
V: TRBV10-3
DNA: TGTGCCATCAGTCCCCACGCGGATACGCAGTATTTT
CDR3: CAISPHADTQYF

D: TRBD2
size: NA
J: TRBJ2-1
V: TRBV7-2
DNA: TGTGCCAGCAGCTTAGCGGCTAGCGGGCTTGAGCAGTTCTTC
CDR3: CASSLAASGLEQFF

D: NA
size: few
J: TRBJ2-5
V: TRBV9
DNA: TGTGCCAGCAGCGTCCCTGAGACCCAGTACTTC
CDR3: CASSVPETQYF

D: TRBD1
size: NA
J: TRBJ2-7
V: TRBV5-1
DNA: TGCGCCAGCAGCACGATGACAGGGTTTGGACTGGAGCAGTACTTC
CDR3: CASSTMTGFGLEQYF

D: TRBD1
size: NA
J: TRBJ2-7
V: TRBV20-1
DNA: TGCAGTGCAGGGACAGTCTACGAGCAGTACTTC
CDR3: CSAGTVYEQYF

D: TRBD2
size: few
J: TRBJ2-5
V: TRBV5-6
DNA: TGTGCCAGCAGCGCCTGGGGCGGGAGGTTAGAGACCCAGTACTTC
CDR3: CASSAWGGRLETQYF

D: TRBD1
size: NA
J: TRBJ1-5
V: TRBV7-9
DNA: TGTGCCAGCAGCTTGGCAGGGGGGTTTGGTCAGCCCCAGCATTTT
CDR3: CASSLAGGFGQPQHF

D: TRBD1
size: NA
J: TRBJ2-7
V: TRBV5-4
DNA: TGTGCCAGCAGCTTACAGGGGGTGAGTTACGAGCAGTACTTC
CDR3: CASSLQGVSYEQYF

D: TRBD1
size: NA
J: TRBJ1-4
V: TRBV7-3
DNA: TGTGCCAGCAGCTCCTCGGGACAGGTGGGGGAAAAACTGTTTTTT
CDR3: CASSSSGQVGEKLFF

D: TRBD2
size: NA
J: TRBJ2-7
V: TRBV5-1
DNA: TGCGCCAGCAGCTTGTATAGCGGGGGGTCCTACGAGCAGTACTTC
CDR3: CASSLYSGGSYEQYF

D: TRBD2
size: NA
J: TRBJ2-1
V: TRBV5-4
DNA: TGTGCCAGCAGCTTCTCTAGCGGGAACATGAATGAGCAGTTCTTC
CDR3: CASSFSSGNMNEQFF

D: TRBD2
size: NA
J: TRBJ2-1
V: TRBV5-6
DNA: TGTGCCAGCAGCTTCCTAGCGGGAGGGCCATCGAATGAGCAGTTCTTC
CDR3: CASSFLAGGPSNEQFF

D: NA
size: NA
J: TRBJ1-1
V: TRBV6-1
DNA: TGTGCCAGCAGTGTACTAGGAGTGAACACTGAAGCTTTCTTT
CDR3: CASSVLGVNTEAFF

D: TRBD1
size: once
J: TRBJ2-3
V: TRBV7-3
DNA: TGTGCCAGCAGCCGGGACAGTAGCACAGATACGCAGTATTTT
CDR3: CASSRDSSTDTQYF

D: NA
size: NA
J: TRBJ2-5
V: TRBV10-3
DNA: TGTGCCATCAGTGAAACCCAGGGAAGGGTAGAGACCCAGTACTTC
CDR3: CAISETQGRVETQYF

D: NA
size: NA
J: TRBJ1-5
V: TRBV4-3
DNA: TGCGCCAGCAGCCGTCAGTTTAGCAATCAGCCCCAGCATTTT
CDR3: CASSRQFSNQPQHF

D: NA
size: NA
J: TRBJ2-7
V: TRBV6-5
DNA: TGTGCCAGCAGTTACTCGAGACAGTGGGTACTCGAGCAGTACTTC
CDR3: CASSYSRQWVLEQYF

D: NA
size: once
J: TRBJ1-2
V: TRBV6-7
DNA: TGTGCCAGCAGTGACACACCCCAGTCGAACCTTTATGGCTACACCTTC
CDR3: CASSDTPQSNLYGYTF